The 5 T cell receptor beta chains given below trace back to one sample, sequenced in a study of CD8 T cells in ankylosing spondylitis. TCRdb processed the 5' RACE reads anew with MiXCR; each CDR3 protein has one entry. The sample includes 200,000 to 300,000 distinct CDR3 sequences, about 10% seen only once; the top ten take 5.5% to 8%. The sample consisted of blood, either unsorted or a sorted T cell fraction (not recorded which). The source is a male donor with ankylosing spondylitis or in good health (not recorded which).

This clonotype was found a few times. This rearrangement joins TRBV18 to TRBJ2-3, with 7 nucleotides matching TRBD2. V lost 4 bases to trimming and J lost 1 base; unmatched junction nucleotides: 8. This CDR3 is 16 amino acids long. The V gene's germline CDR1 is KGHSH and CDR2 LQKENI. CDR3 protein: CASSRAPAGGTDTQYF. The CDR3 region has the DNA TGTGCCAGCTCACGCGCCCCTGCGGGGGGCACAGATACGCAGTATTTT.

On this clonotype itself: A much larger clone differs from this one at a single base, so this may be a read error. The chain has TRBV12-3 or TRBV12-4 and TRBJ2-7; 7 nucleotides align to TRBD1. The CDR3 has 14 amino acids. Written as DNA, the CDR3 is TGTGCCAGCAGTGACAGGGAAGAGTCCTACGAGCAGTGCTTC. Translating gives CASSDREESYEQCF.

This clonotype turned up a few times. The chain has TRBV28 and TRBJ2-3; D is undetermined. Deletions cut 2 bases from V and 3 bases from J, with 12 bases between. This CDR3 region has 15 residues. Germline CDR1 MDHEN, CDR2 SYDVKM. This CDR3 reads CASSLDNRITDTQYF. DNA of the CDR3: TGTGCCAGCAGTTTAGATAATCGCATAACAGATACGCAGTATTTT.

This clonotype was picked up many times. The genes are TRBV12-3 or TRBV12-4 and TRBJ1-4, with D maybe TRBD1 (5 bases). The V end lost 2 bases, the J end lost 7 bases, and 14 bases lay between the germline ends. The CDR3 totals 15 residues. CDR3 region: CASSLQRQGGEKLFF. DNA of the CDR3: TGTGCCAGCAGTTTACAGCGGCAGGGCGGTGAAAAACTGTTTTTT.

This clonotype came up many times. DNA for the CDR3: TGCGCCAGCAGCAATCCCCAGAACAGCGCGAACACCGGGGAGCTGTTTTTT. Translating gives CASSNPQNSANTGELFF. The V gene is TRBV5-1, the J gene TRBJ2-2; unclear D gene. CDR1 and CDR2 (germline): SGHRS, YFSETQ. This CDR3 spans 17 amino acids. Trimming took off 4 bases at V and 0 bases at J, with 16 bases between the two ends.